The 32 T cell receptor beta chains presented below share a single source sample, sequenced in a study of T-cell reconstitution after alpha-beta-depleted transplantation in children. Molecular barcoding with unique molecular identifiers was used for the TCRbeta library. In TCRdb, the PCR reads were re-called with MiXCR into one record per CDR3 protein. This table holds 600,000 to 700,000 distinct CDR3 sequences, roughly 17% found once. Source: PBMCs from the stem cell graft donor, taken from the stem cell graft. These receptors all come from a human donor who donated a stem cell graft to a child with acute myeloid leukemia.

This clonotype has only a few counts. This chain joins TRBV20-1 and TRBJ2-1; D gene uncertain. This CDR3 comprises 12 residues. Trimming took off 2 bases at V and 2 bases at J, with 4 bases between the two ends. The germline V gene encodes CDR1 DFQATT and CDR2 SNEGSKA (reference sequence). Here the CDR3 DNA reads TGCAGTGCTAGACGGACCTACAATGAGCAGTTCTTC. Its translation: CSARRTYNEQFF.

The V and J genes are TRBV20-1 and TRBJ2-5, with TRBD2 identical over 13 bases. J was trimmed by 4 bases and V by 5 bases; bases with no gene match: 10. This CDR3 comprises 16 residues. The germline gives CDR1 DFQATT, CDR2 SNEGSKA (reference sequence). CDR3 protein: CSAQPLLAGGPETQYF. CDR3 nucleotides: TGCAGTGCTCAGCCCCTACTAGCGGGGGGGCCAGAGACCCAGTACTTC.

The table lists this clonotype with a few counts. The chain carries TRBV29-1 and TRBJ1-1; D unclear. CDR1 is SQVTM and CDR2 is ANQGSEA in the germline V gene. The CDR3 extends over 12 amino acids. The V end was cut by 2 bases, the J end by 7 bases, with 11 bases between. The CDR3 DNA follows: TGCAGCGTTGAAAGTTTGAGTGATGAAGCTTTCTTT. It codes for CSVESLSDEAFF.

This clonotype was counted many times. V is TRBV29-1 and J is TRBJ2-5; 13 nucleotides align to TRBD2. The trim removed 5 bases at V and 1 base at J, leaving 4 bases unmatched. This CDR3 region has 15 residues. Germline CDR1 is SQVTM and CDR2 is ANQGSEA. DNA of the CDR3: TGCAGCGTTCTCGGACTAGCGGGGGCCCAAGAGACCCAGTACTTC. It encodes CSVLGLAGAQETQYF.

The V gene is TRBV6-2 or TRBV6-3, the J gene TRBJ2-7; 7 bases are a match to TRBD1. The CDR3 has 12 amino acids. V was clipped by 3 bases and J by 7 bases; unmatched bases: 3. Germline CDR1 reads MNHEY; CDR2 reads SVGEGT. The CDR3 spells CASSYGDSEQYV. In nucleotides, the CDR3 is TGTGCCAGCAGTTATGGGGACAGTGAGCAGTACGTC.

There are many counts of this clonotype. This chain uses TRBV7-7 with TRBJ2-2; D gene uncertain. V was trimmed by 5 bases and J by 6 bases, leaving 7 bases between them. The germline CDR1 and CDR2 sequences are SSHAT and FNYEAQ (reference sequence). The CDR3 sequence is 12 residues long. The CDR3 spells CASSPRSGELFF. In DNA, the CDR3 is TGTGCCAGCAGCCCCCGTTCCGGGGAGCTGTTTTTT. Full variable domain (rest looked up from reference TRBV7-7 and TRBJ2-2): GAGVSQSPRYKVTKRGQDVTLRCDPISSHATLYWYQQALGQGPEFLTYFNYEAQPDKSGLPSDRFSAERPEGSISTLTIQRTEQRDSAMYRCASSPRSGELFFGEGSRLTVL.

In its sample, this clonotype was seen a few times. This chain connects TRBV20-1 to TRBJ1-2, with D possibly TRBD1 on 5 matching bases. The CDR3 contains 15 residues. The germline V gene has CDR1 DFQATT and CDR2 SNEGSKA (reference sequence). Trimming left V 5 bases short and J 2 bases short, with 18 bases between. The CDR3 loop is CSAGGPRRGNYGYTF. The CDR3 coding sequence is TGCAGTGCTGGGGGACCTCGACGGGGAAACTATGGCTACACCTTC.

The DNA for the CDR3 is TGTGCCAGCAGCAAAGAGGGGACAGGGATTAACTACGAGCAGTACTTC. Encoded protein: CASSKEGTGINYEQYF. The chain combines TRBV21-1 with TRBJ2-7; the table's D call of TRBD1 was not tested on the DNA. TRBV21-1 is designated a pseudogene. The CDR3 spans 16 residues.

This clonotype was detected only a few times. The J gene is TRBJ2-7, the V gene TRBV7-2, with 9 nucleotides matching TRBD1. CDR3 size: 15 residues. Germline V gene data show CDR1 as SGHTA and CDR2 as FQGNSA. V gave up 5 bases and J gave up 3 bases; unmatched junction bases: 8. The CDR3 nucleotides are TGTGCCAGCAGCCTTGGAGGGACAGGGAGCTACGAGCAGTACTTC. This gives the protein CASSLGGTGSYEQYF.

This clonotype has a count of ten or more. The J gene is TRBJ2-1, the V gene TRBV5-1; 10 bases fit TRBD1. The CDR3 covers 15 residues. Trimming cost V 4 bases and J 6 bases; bases outside gene matches: 7. Germline CDR1 and CDR2: SGHRS and YFSETQ. CDR3 coding DNA: TGCGCCAGCAGCGGAACCGGGACAGGGGCCAATGAGCAGTTCTTC. It encodes CASSGTGTGANEQFF.

This chain joins TRBV5-6 and TRBJ2-5; D is uncertain. From germline, CDR1 is SGHDT and CDR2 YYEEEE. This CDR3 comprises 13 residues. The V gene lost 2 bases and the J gene lost 4 bases, with 9 bases spanning the gap. CDR3 amino acids: CASSFSIPETQYF. The CDR3, as DNA: TGTGCCAGCAGCTTCAGCATCCCAGAGACCCAGTACTTC.

The CDR3 protein is CASSLSGVLAKNIQYF. Here the CDR3 DNA reads TGTGCCAGCAGCTTAAGCGGGGTGCTAGCCAAAAACATTCAGTACTTC. This chain links TRBV7-2 with TRBJ2-4, with 7 bases fitting TRBD2. In germline, CDR1 is SGHTA, CDR2 FQGNSA. V was clipped by 2 bases and J by 0 bases; unmatched bases: 4. This CDR3 has 16 amino acids.

J is TRBJ2-7 and V is TRBV30; D not resolved. This CDR3 spans 11 amino acids. With 2 bases removed from V and 1 base from J, the gap between germline ends came to 3 bases. Germline loops: CDR1 GTSNPN, CDR2 SVGIG (reference sequence). CDR3 in amino acids: CAWSPSYEQYF. The CDR3 region has the DNA TGTGCCTGGAGTCCATCCTACGAGCAGTACTTC.

There are a few counts of this clonotype. The chain employs TRBV20-1 and TRBJ2-5; 9 bases are a match to TRBD2. The ends lost 7 bases at V and 1 base at J; junction bases unmatched: 13. Germline loops: CDR1 DFQATT, CDR2 SNEGSKA (reference sequence). The length of the CDR3 is 16 residues. The DNA of the CDR3 is TGCAGTGTCTCGAAGGGGCTAGCGGGATCCCAAGAGACCCAGTACTTC. Encoded protein: CSVSKGLAGSQETQYF.

This clonotype was observed at least ten times. The V call is TRBV20-1, the J call TRBJ2-4, with D tentatively TRBD2 (6 bases). The germline V gene has CDR1 DFQATT and CDR2 SNEGSKA (reference sequence). The CDR3 spans 15 residues. The V and J ends lost 6 bases and 1 base respectively, with 16 bases between them. The CDR3, as DNA: TGCAGTGCAGTTCTGATAGCGGTGGCCAAAAACATTCAGTACTTC. Protein: CSAVLIAVAKNIQYF.

The chain links TRBV7-9 to TRBJ1-2, with no clear D. V lost 0 bases, J lost 6 bases, and 20 bases lay in between. The CDR3 loop spans 17 amino acids. Per the germline V gene, CDR1 is SEHNR and CDR2 is FQNEAQ (reference sequence). The DNA for the CDR3 is TGTGCCAGCAGCTTAGCGTTGGAGGGTCCCCTGTTCCATGGCTACACCTTC. Amino acids: CASSLALEGPLFHGYTF.

This clonotype was counted between two and nine times. V and J are TRBV12-5 and TRBJ1-5; D might be TRBD1 (5 bases). The length of the CDR3 is 13 residues. Per the germline V gene, CDR1 is LGHNT and CDR2 is FRNRAP. Trimming pared 7 bases from V and 11 bases from J, leaving 18 bases between. The CDR3 loop is CASVQENIGAQHF. CDR3 nucleotides: TGTGCTAGTGTACAGGAGAATATAGGAGCCCAGCATTTT.

This clonotype was picked up many times. This rearrangement joins TRBV20-1 to TRBJ1-5; D is possibly TRBD1 (6 bases). The V end was cut by 0 bases, the J end by 5 bases, with 14 bases between. There are 15 residues in the CDR3. Per germline, CDR1 DFQATT and CDR2 SNEGSKA (reference sequence). Written as DNA, the CDR3 is TGCAGTGCTAGAGATGCGGACAGTGTGTATCAGCCCCAGCATTTT. This encodes CSARDADSVYQPQHF.

This sequence joins TRBV6-1 and TRBJ1-1, with a tentative D call TRBD1 (5 bases). The germline V gene has CDR1 MNHNS and CDR2 SASEGT. The CDR3 is 17 residues long. Trimming stripped 7 bases from V and 0 bases from J, with 21 bases between. The CDR3: CASKFRSVGQLNTEAFF. In DNA form, the CDR3 reads TGTGCCAGCAAATTCAGGTCCGTGGGGCAGTTGAACACTGAAGCTTTCTTT.

This clonotype was seen ten or more times. This chain connects TRBV29-1 to TRBJ2-7; D gene ambiguous. Trimming cost V 4 bases and J 4 bases, with 14 bases left between them. The CDR3 runs 13 residues. Germline V gene data show CDR1 as SQVTM and CDR2 as ANQGSEA. CDR3 nucleotide sequence: TGCAGCGTTGGCGACACGGATGGGTACGAGCAGTACTTC. This sequence encodes CSVGDTDGYEQYF.

The V call is TRBV12-3 or TRBV12-4, the J call TRBJ1-5; D might be TRBD1 (5 bases). This CDR3 spans 16 amino acids. The V end lost 2 bases, the J end lost 3 bases, and 14 bases lay between the germline ends. The CDR3 coding sequence is TGTGCCAGCAGTTTAATGTGGGGGGTTATCAATCAGCCCCAGCATTTT. Its translation: CASSLMWGVINQPQHF.

The table lists this clonotype with many counts. The rearrangement links TRBV29-1 to TRBJ2-5; 7 bases are a match to TRBD2. Trimming removed 5 bases from V and 5 bases from J; junction bases left unmatched: 8. Per the germline V gene, CDR1 is SQVTM and CDR2 is ANQGSEA. This CDR3 comprises 13 residues. The CDR3 nucleotides read TGCAGCGTTAGAGGGAGGGCCGGGGAGACCCAGTACTTC. Its translation: CSVRGRAGETQYF.

The chain combines TRBV2 with TRBJ1-1; D gene uncertain. Germline V gene lookup returns CDR1 SNHLY and CDR2 FYNNEI. Trimming took 3 bases from V and 3 from J, leaving 14 bases between them. The CDR3 covers 15 residues. The CDR3 reads CASSDMRVGDTEAFF. CDR3 DNA sequence: TGTGCCAGCAGTGATATGAGGGTCGGGGACACTGAAGCTTTCTTT. Together with reference TRBV2 and TRBJ1-1, the CDR3 gives the full variable domain: EPEVTQTPSHQVTQMGQEVILRCVPISNHLYFYWYRQILGQKVEFLVSFYNNEISEKSEIFDDQFSVERPDGSNFTLKIRSTKLEDSAMYFCASSDMRVGDTEAFFGQGTRLTVV.

J is TRBJ2-1 and V is TRBV15, with a possible D match to TRBD2 (5 bases). The CDR3 has 15 amino acids. Trimming removed 1 base at V and 3 bases at J, with 10 bases between. Per the germline V gene, CDR1 is LNHNV and CDR2 is YYDKDF (reference sequence). The CDR3 bases are TGTGCCACCAGCAGAGCGGGGTTGCGCTACAATGAGCAGTTCTTC. This encodes CATSRAGLRYNEQFF.

The chain uses TRBV20-1 and TRBJ2-5, with 14 nucleotides matching TRBD2. Germline values: CDR1 DFQATT, CDR2 SNEGSKA (reference sequence). Trimming took 5 bases from V and 5 from J; bases not matched to a gene: 10. CDR3 length equals 16 residues. In DNA, the CDR3 is TGCAGTGCTCCGCGACTAGCGGGGGGGGCTATGGAGACCCAGTACTTC. Residues: CSAPRLAGGAMETQYF.

This chain links TRBV7-8 with TRBJ1-1; D is undetermined. V lost 0 bases to trimming and J lost 1 base, with 9 bases between them. Germline CDR1 and CDR2: SGHVS and FQNEAQ. The CDR3 runs to 15 residues. The DNA for the CDR3 is TGTGCCAGCAGCTTAGCAGGGAACGGGAACACTGAAGCTTTCTTT. It is translated as CASSLAGNGNTEAFF.

This clonotype was seen many times. The chain recombines TRBV5-6 with TRBJ2-1, with TRBD2 matching 11 bases. CDR3 size: 14 residues. V was pared by 6 bases and J by 5 bases, with 4 bases of the junction left unmatched. Germline CDR1 is SGHDT and CDR2 is YYEEEE. CDR3 residues: CASIPSGGNNEQFF. The CDR3 nucleotides are TGTGCCAGCATCCCTAGCGGGGGGAACAATGAGCAGTTCTTC. The variable domain in full, completed from reference TRBV5-6 and TRBJ2-1, reads DAGVTQSPTHLIKTRGQQVTLRCSPKSGHDTVSWYQQALGQGPQFIFQYYEEEERQRGNFPDRFSGHQFPNYSSELNVNALLLGDSALYLCASIPSGGNNEQFFGPGTRLTVL.

This clonotype was seen repeatedly, ten times or more. The CDR3 reads CSVERNVNTEAFF. CDR3 bases: TGCAGCGTTGAAAGGAACGTGAACACTGAAGCTTTCTTT. V and J are TRBV29-1 and TRBJ1-1; D gene ambiguous. This CDR3 is 13 amino acids long. V gave up 2 bases and J gave up 0 bases, with 7 bases separating them. Germline CDR1 is SQVTM and CDR2 is ANQGSEA.

This clonotype occurred many times. The chain is built from TRBV4-3 and TRBJ2-1, with 9 positions matching TRBD2. V dropped 2 bases and J dropped 5; count of bases not matched to a gene: 13. The CDR3 has 18 amino acids. The V gene's germline CDR1 is LGHNA and CDR2 YSLEER. CDR3 bases: TGCGCCAGCAGCCAACCCCCCCCCATGCGGGGGGGCCACAATGAGCAGTTCTTC. Protein product: CASSQPPPMRGGHNEQFF.

A few counts support this clonotype. The chain joins TRBV20-1 to TRBJ2-3; TRBD2 might be the D (6 bases). This CDR3 is 15 amino acids long. Germline values: CDR1 DFQATT, CDR2 SNEGSKA (reference sequence). V lost 0 bases and J lost 1, with 11 bases in between. CDR3 DNA sequence: TGCAGTGCTAGAGACTACCCGGGGGGCACAGATACGCAGTATTTT. The encoded protein is CSARDYPGGTDTQYF.

V gene TRBV20-1 combines with J gene TRBJ2-7, with 9 bases lining up with TRBD1. The CDR3 is 15 residues long. Germline CDR1 DFQATT, CDR2 SNEGSKA (reference sequence). With 7 bases clipped from V and 3 bases from J, the junction kept 13 bases outside the gene matches. CDR3 loop: CSGGGWRTGDYEQYF. In DNA, the CDR3 is TGCAGTGGGGGAGGTTGGAGGACAGGGGACTACGAGCAGTACTTC.

This clonotype appeared many times. The chain has TRBV15 and TRBJ1-6, with 8 positions matching TRBD1. CDR1 and CDR2 from the germline V gene are LNHNV and YYDKDF (reference sequence). J lost 7 bases, V lost 3 bases, and 5 bases had no gene match. CDR3 length equals 15 residues. The CDR3 here is CATSSDRGGNSPLHF. CDR3 coding DNA: TGTGCCACCAGCAGTGACAGGGGTGGCAATTCACCCCTCCACTTT.